Listed below are T cell receptor beta chains from one sample, sequenced in a study of blood T cell repertoires in COVID-19. Using immunoSEQ multiplex PCR, the repertoire was profiled, and TCRdb retains in-frame clones only, with some absent. The sample includes some 80,000 clones, 90% of them seen just once. Material: peripheral blood. The source is a human donor in a cohort sampled during active COVID-19. Both conserved end residues are part of each CDR3. Fields, in order: clone size, V gene, CDR3 length, D gene, J gene, CDR3 protein, CDR3 DNA. D genes are given only for firm matches. The size of a clone is reported for some rows only, either as once, few or many, or as a class for expanded clones.

clone_size: .; v_call: TRBV19; cdr3_length: 15; d_call: .; j_call: TRBJ1-4; cdr3_aa: CASSTFGRDGEKLFF; cdr3_nt: TGTGCCAGTAGTACCTTCGGGAGAGACGGTGAAAAACTGTTTTTT
clone_size: .; v_call: TRBV29-1; cdr3_length: 13; d_call: TRBD1; j_call: TRBJ1-1; cdr3_aa: CSVPSGGNTEAFF; cdr3_nt: TGCAGCGTTCCCTCAGGGGGAAACACTGAAGCTTTCTTT
clone_size: .; v_call: TRBV7-2; cdr3_length: 13; d_call: TRBD1; j_call: TRBJ2-1; cdr3_aa: CASSLDRGREQFF; cdr3_nt: TGTGCCAGCAGCTTAGACAGGGGGCGGGAGCAGTTCTTC
clone_size: .; v_call: TRBV25-1; cdr3_length: 14; d_call: TRBD1; j_call: TRBJ1-6; cdr3_aa: CASKDRGGNSPLHF; cdr3_nt: TGTGCCAGCAAGGACAGGGGTGGAAATTCACCCCTCCACTTT
clone_size: .; v_call: TRBV11-2; cdr3_length: 15; d_call: .; j_call: TRBJ1-5; cdr3_aa: CASSLDMQGNQPQHF; cdr3_nt: TGTGCCAGCAGCTTAGATATGCAGGGTAATCAGCCCCAGCATTTT
clone_size: .; v_call: TRBV19; cdr3_length: 14; d_call: .; j_call: TRBJ2-3; cdr3_aa: CASTHRGSTDTQYF; cdr3_nt: TGTGCCAGTACCCACCGAGGGAGCACAGATACGCAGTATTTT
clone_size: .; v_call: TRBV6-5; cdr3_length: 14; d_call: .; j_call: TRBJ1-2; cdr3_aa: CASSPTGLTYGYTF; cdr3_nt: TGTGCCAGCAGCCCCACAGGGCTTACCTATGGCTACACCTTC
clone_size: .; v_call: TRBV5-4; cdr3_length: 15; d_call: TRBD1; j_call: TRBJ1-2; cdr3_aa: CASSPGGPTNYGYTF; cdr3_nt: TGTGCCAGCAGCCCAGGGGGCCCGACTAACTATGGCTACACCTTC
clone_size: .; v_call: TRBV19; cdr3_length: 17; d_call: TRBD2; j_call: TRBJ2-1; cdr3_aa: CASSITLAGGTYNEQFF; cdr3_nt: TGTGCCAGTAGTATCACCTTAGCGGGAGGGACCTACAATGAGCAGTTCTTC
clone_size: .; v_call: TRBV28; cdr3_length: 15; d_call: TRBD1; j_call: TRBJ1-1; cdr3_aa: CASFSPGTGSTEAFF; cdr3_nt: TGTGCCAGCTTTAGTCCCGGGACAGGGAGCACTGAAGCTTTCTTT
clone_size: .; v_call: TRBV28; cdr3_length: 17; d_call: TRBD1; j_call: TRBJ1-6; cdr3_aa: CASSLSTGQWVGGPLHF; cdr3_nt: TGTGCCAGCAGTTTATCCACGGGACAGTGGGTCGGGGGACCCCTCCACTTT
clone_size: .; v_call: TRBV27; cdr3_length: 13; d_call: TRBD1; j_call: TRBJ1-5; cdr3_aa: CASSWTGDQPQHF; cdr3_nt: TGTGCCAGCAGTTGGACAGGCGATCAGCCCCAGCATTTT
clone_size: .; v_call: TRBV7-9; cdr3_length: 14; d_call: TRBD1; j_call: TRBJ1-4; cdr3_aa: CASSVDRGNEKLFF; cdr3_nt: TGTGCCAGCAGCGTAGACAGGGGGAATGAAAAACTGTTTTTT
clone_size: .; v_call: TRBV24-1; cdr3_length: 15; d_call: .; j_call: TRBJ2-1; cdr3_aa: CATSDKPGPVPEQFF; cdr3_nt: TGTGCCACCAGTGATAAACCAGGGCCCGTCCCCGAGCAGTTCTTC
clone_size: .; v_call: TRBV2; cdr3_length: 14; d_call: TRBD1; j_call: TRBJ1-4; cdr3_aa: CASSQDRGREKLFF; cdr3_nt: TGTGCCAGCAGCCAGGACAGGGGGCGTGAAAAACTGTTTTTT
clone_size: few; v_call: TRBV7-8; cdr3_length: 16; d_call: .; j_call: TRBJ1-5; cdr3_aa: CASSLALSGSNQPQHF; cdr3_nt: TGTGCCAGCAGCTTAGCTCTGTCGGGGAGCAATCAGCCCCAGCATTTT
clone_size: .; v_call: TRBV30; cdr3_length: 18; d_call: .; j_call: TRBJ2-6; cdr3_aa: CAWSASRQASSGANVLTF; cdr3_nt: TGTGCCTGGAGTGCGAGTCGGCAGGCGAGCTCTGGGGCCAACGTCCTGACTTTC
clone_size: .; v_call: TRBV6-5; cdr3_length: 14; d_call: TRBD1; j_call: TRBJ1-2; cdr3_aa: CASSRQGSPIGYTF; cdr3_nt: TGTGCCAGCAGTCGACAGGGAAGCCCTATAGGCTACACCTTC
clone_size: .; v_call: TRBV11-2; cdr3_length: 16; d_call: .; j_call: TRBJ2-6; cdr3_aa: CASIPQMVSGANVLTF; cdr3_nt: TGTGCCAGCATCCCCCAGATGGTCTCTGGGGCCAACGTCCTGACTTTC
clone_size: once; v_call: TRBV4-3; cdr3_length: 15; d_call: .; j_call: TRBJ1-2; cdr3_aa: CASSQITAANYGYTF; cdr3_nt: TGCGCCAGCAGCCAAATTACGGCGGCTAACTATGGCTACACCTTC
clone_size: .; v_call: TRBV29-1; cdr3_length: 13; d_call: .; j_call: TRBJ1-2; cdr3_aa: CSYYETGNYGYTF; cdr3_nt: TGCAGCTACTACGAAACAGGGAACTATGGCTACACCTTC
clone_size: .; v_call: TRBV7-9; cdr3_length: 15; d_call: .; j_call: TRBJ1-2; cdr3_aa: CASTYGTSTNYGYTF; cdr3_nt: TGTGCCAGCACCTACGGGACATCAACTAACTATGGCTACACCTTC
clone_size: .; v_call: TRBV7-8; cdr3_length: 14; d_call: TRBD1; j_call: TRBJ1-4; cdr3_aa: CASSPTGGREKLFF; cdr3_nt: TGTGCCAGCAGCCCAACAGGGGGCCGGGAAAAACTGTTTTTT
clone_size: .; v_call: TRBV2; cdr3_length: 13; d_call: .; j_call: TRBJ1-5; cdr3_aa: CASSTTGNQPQHF; cdr3_nt: TGTGCCAGCAGCACCACAGGGAATCAGCCCCAGCATTTT
clone_size: .; v_call: TRBV9; cdr3_length: 15; d_call: .; j_call: TRBJ1-1; cdr3_aa: CASSVVGQLNEEAFF; cdr3_nt: TGTGCCAGCAGCGTAGTAGGACAGTTAAATGAGGAAGCTTTCTTT
clone_size: .; v_call: TRBV19; cdr3_length: 15; d_call: TRBD2; j_call: TRBJ2-3; cdr3_aa: CASSIAGGRADTQYF; cdr3_nt: TGTGCCAGTAGTATAGCCGGCGGGAGGGCGGATACGCAGTATTTT
clone_size: .; v_call: TRBV6-2/TRBV6-3; cdr3_length: 17; d_call: .; j_call: TRBJ2-3; cdr3_aa: CASSYSQSWGSTDTQYF; cdr3_nt: TGTGCCAGCAGTTACTCCCAGAGCTGGGGCTCCACAGATACGCAGTATTTT
clone_size: .; v_call: TRBV5-6; cdr3_length: 14; d_call: TRBD1; j_call: TRBJ1-2; cdr3_aa: CASSSWTGGSGYTF; cdr3_nt: TGTGCCAGCAGCTCCTGGACAGGGGGCTCTGGCTACACCTTC
clone_size: .; v_call: TRBV30; cdr3_length: 14; d_call: TRBD1; j_call: TRBJ2-3; cdr3_aa: CAWSVGGDTDTQYF; cdr3_nt: TGTGCCTGGAGTGTAGGGGGCGACACAGATACGCAGTATTTT
clone_size: .; v_call: TRBV29-1; cdr3_length: 13; d_call: .; j_call: TRBJ1-1; cdr3_aa: CSARDTLNTEAFF; cdr3_nt: TGCAGCGCTAGGGACACTTTGAACACTGAAGCTTTCTTT
clone_size: .; v_call: TRBV28; cdr3_length: 12; d_call: .; j_call: TRBJ2-7; cdr3_aa: CASRGDTYEQYF; cdr3_nt: TGTGCCAGCAGGGGGGACACATACGAGCAGTACTTC
clone_size: once; v_call: TRBV5-1; cdr3_length: 17; d_call: TRBD2; j_call: TRBJ2-1; cdr3_aa: CASSLSSGGTAYNEQFF; cdr3_nt: TGCGCCAGCAGCTTGTCAAGCGGGGGGACCGCCTACAATGAGCAGTTCTTC
clone_size: .; v_call: TRBV19; cdr3_length: 14; d_call: TRBD2; j_call: TRBJ2-7; cdr3_aa: CASSKAGGPYEQYF; cdr3_nt: TGTGCCAGTAGTAAGGCGGGAGGCCCCTACGAGCAGTACTTC
clone_size: .; v_call: TRBV30; cdr3_length: 13; d_call: TRBD1; j_call: TRBJ2-7; cdr3_aa: CAWRAGGTYEQYF; cdr3_nt: TGTGCCTGGAGGGCAGGGGGTACCTACGAGCAGTACTTC
clone_size: .; v_call: TRBV2; cdr3_length: 17; d_call: TRBD1; j_call: TRBJ1-2; cdr3_aa: CASRGPGLGQGSHGYTF; cdr3_nt: TGTGCCAGCAGGGGTCCAGGCTTGGGACAGGGATCCCATGGCTACACCTTC
clone_size: .; v_call: TRBV2; cdr3_length: 13; d_call: .; j_call: TRBJ1-1; cdr3_aa: CASTLSPNTEAFF; cdr3_nt: TGTGCCAGCACCCTATCCCCGAACACTGAAGCTTTCTTT
clone_size: .; v_call: TRBV5-1; cdr3_length: 16; d_call: TRBD2; j_call: TRBJ2-1; cdr3_aa: CASSPGLAGGYNEQFF; cdr3_nt: TGCGCCAGCAGCCCGGGACTAGCGGGAGGGTACAATGAGCAGTTCTTC
clone_size: once; v_call: TRBV6-5; cdr3_length: 15; d_call: TRBD1; j_call: TRBJ1-6; cdr3_aa: CASSYEGQKNSPLHF; cdr3_nt: TGTGCCAGCAGTTACGAGGGACAGAAAAATTCACCCCTCCACTTT
clone_size: .; v_call: TRBV19; cdr3_length: 13; d_call: TRBD1; j_call: TRBJ1-3; cdr3_aa: CASSPDRGNTIYF; cdr3_nt: TGTGCCAGTAGTCCGGACAGGGGAAACACCATATATTTT
clone_size: .; v_call: TRBV11-2; cdr3_length: 18; d_call: TRBD2; j_call: TRBJ2-7; cdr3_aa: CASSQRTSGGPSSYEQYF; cdr3_nt: TGTGCCAGCAGCCAACGGACTAGCGGGGGGCCAAGCTCCTACGAGCAGTACTTC